This TCR beta chain came from a study of blood T cell repertoires in COVID-19. CDR1 DFQATT and CDR2 SNEGSKA come from the germline V gene (reference sequence). The length of the CDR3 is 13 residues. V was cut by 3 bases and J by 8 bases, with 11 bases left in between. Libraries were prepared by immunoSEQ multiplex PCR; TCRdb keeps only in-frame clonotypes and omits some of them. Among 20,000 to 30,000 clones listed, 85% to 95% were seen once. The sequence was obtained from a woman aged 50 to 65 with active COVID-19. V is TRBV20-1 and J is TRBJ1-6, with D unclear. The sequenced material came from peripheral blood. The CDR3 here is CSASPQNDSPLHF. CDR3 DNA sequence: TGCAGTGCTAGTCCTCAGAATGATTCACCCCTCCACTTT.